Listed below are T cell receptor beta chains from one sample, sequenced in a study of blood T cell repertoires in COVID-19. The data were produced by immunoSEQ multiplex PCR, yet TCRdb's version contains in-frame clones alone and is incomplete. The table has around 62,000 clones, roughly 85% seen once. Sequenced input: peripheral blood. These receptors came from a woman in her fifties or sixties with COVID-19, enrolled during active disease. Both conserved end residues are part of each CDR3. Fields, in order: D gene, J gene, CDR3 length, clone size, V gene, CDR3 DNA, CDR3 protein. A D gene is named only where the DNA matches it firmly. Clone sizes are given selectively: once, few, many, or a class where the clone is expanded.

>TRBD2|TRBJ2-5|19|-|TRBV6-2/TRBV6-3
TGTGCCAGCAGTTACTCGAGTAGCGGGGGACCTCTGTACCAAGAGACCCAGTACTTC
CASSYSSSGGPLYQETQYF
>-|TRBJ2-7|13|-|TRBV11-2
TGTGCCAGCAGCCCCGGGCCGGGGTATGTGCAGTACTTC
CASSPGPGYVQYF
>TRBD1|TRBJ2-1|14|-|TRBV5-1
TGCGCCAGCAGCTTGGGGGACAGCTACAATGAGCAGTTCTTC
CASSLGDSYNEQFF
>-|TRBJ2-7|15|-|TRBV27
TGTGCCAGCAGAATTATTGGTGCAGGGAGGTACGAGCAGTACTTC
CASRIIGAGRYEQYF
>TRBD1|TRBJ2-7|15|-|TRBV28
TGTGCCAGCAGGAGTACCGGGACAGGTACCTACGAGCAGTACTTC
CASRSTGTGTYEQYF
>-|TRBJ2-2|13|-|TRBV5-5
TGTGCCAGCAGCTTGGTAGTTCTCGGGGAGCTGTTTTTT
CASSLVVLGELFF
>TRBD1|TRBJ1-5|15|-|TRBV6-6
TGTGCCAGCACCCAAGGACAGGGGTCCAATCAGCCCCAGCATTTT
CASTQGQGSNQPQHF
>TRBD1|TRBJ1-1|14|-|TRBV28
TGTGCCAGCAGTTGGGACAGCATGAACACTGAAGCTTTCTTT
CASSWDSMNTEAFF
>TRBD1|TRBJ1-2|14|-|TRBV10-3
TGTGCCATCAGTGAGTCGAGGGACAGTCGTGGCTACACCTTC
CAISESRDSRGYTF
>-|TRBJ1-1|14|-|TRBV9
TGTGCCAGCAGCGTATTGCCAGAAAACACTGAAGCTTTCTTT
CASSVLPENTEAFF
>-|TRBJ1-1|14|-|TRBV5-6
TGTGCCAGCAGCTTGGGGCATCAGAACACTGAAGCTTTCTTT
CASSLGHQNTEAFF
>-|TRBJ1-6|12|once|TRBV28
TGTGCCAGCATTGGGGGGAATTCACCCCTCCACTTT
CASIGGNSPLHF
>TRBD2|TRBJ2-1|16|-|TRBV3-1/TRBV3-2
TGTGCCAGCAGCCAAGGCCCCGGGACTAGCGGCGATGAGCAGTTCTTC
CASSQGPGTSGDEQFF
>TRBD2|TRBJ2-1|13|-|TRBV2
TGTGCCAGCAGAGCCTCGCCGGGGGGTGAGCAGTTCTTC
CASRASPGGEQFF
>-|TRBJ2-2|15|-|TRBV27
TGTGCCAGCTCCGGCCAAGCAGGGAACACCGGGGAGCTGTTTTTT
CASSGQAGNTGELFF
>TRBD1|TRBJ2-1|15|-|TRBV27
TGTGCCAGCAGAGCTGGGACAGGGGCCTACAATGAGCAGTTCTTC
CASRAGTGAYNEQFF
>-|TRBJ1-2|14|-|TRBV7-9
TGTGCCAGCAGCTTAGAACAGTATAACTATGGCTACACCTTC
CASSLEQYNYGYTF
>TRBD2|TRBJ2-7|14|once|TRBV5-5
TGTGCCAGCAGCTTGGAGCGGGGGGAGGTGGAGCAGTACTTC
CASSLERGEVEQYF
>-|TRBJ2-1|12|few|TRBV12-3/TRBV12-4
TGTGCCAGCAGTTCTTCCCCCAATGAGCAGTTCTTC
CASSSSPNEQFF
>-|TRBJ2-3|14|once|TRBV2
TGTGCCAGCAGTGTGGGCAGTGTTTCAGATACGCAGTATTTT
CASSVGSVSDTQYF
>TRBD1|TRBJ1-6|19|-|TRBV6-1
TGTGCCAGCAGTGAAGCCGGGACAGGGCTACTCTCCTATAATTCACCCCTCCACTTT
CASSEAGTGLLSYNSPLHF
>TRBD2|TRBJ2-2|15|-|TRBV9
TGTGCCAGCAGCTCCCTCGGACTAGTTCGGGGGGAGCTGTTTTTT
CASSSLGLVRGELFF
>-|TRBJ2-3|14|-|TRBV7-2
TGTGCCAGCAGCTTAGGGCTAGGAGTAGATACGCAGTATTTT
CASSLGLGVDTQYF
>-|TRBJ1-4|14|few|TRBV6-5
TGTGCCAGCAGTTTTGGGGGGATCAGAGAAAAACTGTTTTTT
CASSFGGIREKLFF
>TRBD1|TRBJ1-4|16|-|TRBV6-5
TGTGCCAGCAGTTCTCCACAGGGGGCGGCTAATGAAAAACTGTTTTTT
CASSSPQGAANEKLFF
>-|TRBJ1-5|16|-|TRBV4-1
TGCGCCAGCAGCCAAGCCCCTTTGGGGGGGTATCAGCCCCAGCATTTT
CASSQAPLGGYQPQHF
>-|TRBJ2-2|15|-|TRBV7-7
TGTGCCAGCAGCCCCCACCCAGAAGGAGCCGGGGAGCTGTTTTTT
CASSPHPEGAGELFF
>-|TRBJ1-2|14|-|TRBV5-1
TGCGCCAGCAGCTTGGATGGGGCAGGCTATGGCTACACCTTC
CASSLDGAGYGYTF
>TRBD1|TRBJ2-7|14|-|TRBV9
TGTGCCAGCAGCCCGAGGACAGGGGGCTACGAGCAGTACTTC
CASSPRTGGYEQYF
>-|TRBJ2-2|12|-|TRBV7-9
TGTGCCAGCAGCGGCTTGGCCGGGGAGCTGTTTTTT
CASSGLAGELFF
>-|TRBJ1-3|14|-|TRBV7-9
TGTGCCAGCAGCCTGACAGGTGCTGGAAACACCATATATTTT
CASSLTGAGNTIYF
>TRBD1|TRBJ2-7|13|-|TRBV6-5
TGTGCCAGCAGCTCCCAACAGGGGTACGAGCAGTACTTC
CASSSQQGYEQYF
>TRBD1|TRBJ1-1|15|few|TRBV5-4
TGTGCCAGCAGCCAACAGGGGGCGGCTGCCACTGAAGCTTTCTTT
CASSQQGAAATEAFF
>-|TRBJ1-5|13|once|TRBV13
TGTGCCAGCAGCTTGGGTATACTACAGCCCCAGCATTTT
CASSLGILQPQHF
>-|TRBJ1-2|15|-|TRBV4-3
TGCGCCAGCAGCCAAGACGATCGACAGGCCTATGGCTACACCTTC
CASSQDDRQAYGYTF
>TRBD1|TRBJ1-2|15|once|TRBV6-5
TGTGCCACCTCCCTCCAGGGGGCCGCAAACTATGGCTACACCTTC
CATSLQGAANYGYTF
>TRBD1|TRBJ2-7|14|-|TRBV6-1
TGTGCCAGCAGTGAAGCGACAGGGGGCCACGAGCAGTACTTC
CASSEATGGHEQYF
>-|TRBJ2-7|14|-|TRBV4-3
TGCGCCAGCAGTACAGACAGGTGGACCTACGAGCAGTACTTC
CASSTDRWTYEQYF
>TRBD1|TRBJ2-3|15|-|TRBV12-5
TGTGCTAGTGGGCTGACGGGACAGCCCACAGATACGCAGTATTTT
CASGLTGQPTDTQYF
>-|TRBJ2-1|16|few|TRBV18
TGTGCCAGCTCACCACCCGGAGACAGCTCCTACAATGAGCAGTTCTTC
CASSPPGDSSYNEQFF
>-|TRBJ1-2|14|-|TRBV30
TGTGCCTGGAGACTCTGGGGGGGTAACTATGGCTACACCTTC
CAWRLWGGNYGYTF
>-|TRBJ2-7|11|-|TRBV27
TGTGCCGGGGAGGTGGCCTACGAGCAGTACTTC
CAGEVAYEQYF
>TRBD1|TRBJ1-6|15|-|TRBV28
TGTGCCAGCAGCTACTCCGGACAGGGGGGATCACCCCTCCACTTT
CASSYSGQGGSPLHF
>TRBD1|TRBJ1-3|14|-|TRBV27
TGTGCCAGCAGCCGGGACAGGGGTGGAAACACCATATATTTT
CASSRDRGGNTIYF
>TRBD1|TRBJ1-1|14|-|TRBV5-1
TGCGCCAGCAGCTGGGACAGGGTTGGCGCTGAAGCTTTCTTT
CASSWDRVGAEAFF
>TRBD2|TRBJ2-7|15|-|TRBV6-6
TGTGCCAGCAGTACACGACTAGCGGGAGCTCCCGAGCAGTACTTC
CASSTRLAGAPEQYF
>TRBD2|TRBJ2-3|16|once|TRBV4-3
TGCGCCAGCAGCCAAGATGGGACTAGCGATAAAGATACGCAGTATTTT
CASSQDGTSDKDTQYF
>-|TRBJ2-3|13|-|TRBV5-4
TGTGCCAGCAGGGGTCGGTGGGAGGATACGCAGTATTTT
CASRGRWEDTQYF
>TRBD2|TRBJ2-2|16|-|TRBV12-5
TGTGCTAGTGGTTTGTGGAGCGGGAGAGGAACCGGGGAGCTGTTTTTT
CASGLWSGRGTGELFF
>TRBD2|TRBJ2-3|16|-|TRBV4-3
TGCGCCAGCAGCCAAGACGGCGGGGGGGCCTTAGATACGCAGTATTTT
CASSQDGGGALDTQYF
>TRBD2|TRBJ2-3|14|-|TRBV27
TGTGCCAGCTGGCTAGCGGGAGGGACAGATACGCAGTATTTT
CASWLAGGTDTQYF
>TRBD1|TRBJ2-7|15|-|TRBV13
TGTGCCAGCAGCAGCCAGGGGGCTGACTCCTACGAGCAGTACTTC
CASSSQGADSYEQYF
>-|TRBJ1-2|16|-|TRBV19
TGTGCCAGTAGTCTCGTAAGCCGACAGCCGGTCTATGGCTACACCTTC
CASSLVSRQPVYGYTF
>TRBD1|TRBJ1-5|16|-|TRBV7-2
TGTGCCAGCAGCCCCCGAGGACAGGGGGCGTCTCAGCCCCAGCATTTT
CASSPRGQGASQPQHF
>TRBD2|TRBJ2-1|15|-|TRBV6-2/TRBV6-3
TGTGCCAGCAGTTGGACTAGCGGGAGCTACAATGAGCAGTTCTTC
CASSWTSGSYNEQFF
>-|TRBJ2-5|14|-|TRBV19
TGTGCCAGTAGTATAGGGAACAGTCAAGAGACCCAGTACTTC
CASSIGNSQETQYF
>TRBD2|TRBJ2-5|17|-|TRBV7-9
TGTGCCAGCAGCTTAACCGGGAGGGCCTACTTTGGGGAGACCCAGTACTTC
CASSLTGRAYFGETQYF